A selection of T cell receptor beta chains follows, all from one sample in a study of blood T cell repertoires in COVID-19. Generated by immunoSEQ multiplex PCR, the TCRdb table keeps only in-frame clones and is missing some. The sample contains some 160,000 clones, around 83% of which appear only once. The sequencing input was peripheral blood. The receptors come from a human donor in a cohort sampled during active COVID-19. Both conserved end residues are part of each CDR3. D genes are given only for firm matches. Clone size is given for some rows only: seen once, a few or many times, or a class if the clone is expanded.

>NA|TRBV28|TRBD1|TRBJ2-7
TGTGCCAGCAGGCCAGACAGGGCCTGGGAGCAGTACTTC
CASRPDRAWEQYF
>NA|TRBV7-9|TRBD2|TRBJ2-1
TGTGCCAGCAGCCAGGTAGGACTAGCGGGAAATGAGCAGTTCTTC
CASSQVGLAGNEQFF
>NA|TRBV28|TRBD1|TRBJ1-5
TGTGCCAGCCTTCGGGCAGGGGGGAGCAATCAGCCCCAGCATTTT
CASLRAGGSNQPQHF
>NA|TRBV7-6|NA|TRBJ1-2
TGTGCCAGCAGCCCGGGACTCCCTGACTATGGCTACACCTTC
CASSPGLPDYGYTF
>NA|TRBV19|TRBD1|TRBJ2-7
TGTGCCAGTAAAGAACGGGACAGGGGCTACGAGCAGTACTTC
CASKERDRGYEQYF
>NA|TRBV18|NA|TRBJ2-5
TGTGCCAGCTCACCCGACCGAGGGAGGACCCAGTACTTC
CASSPDRGRTQYF
>few|TRBV12-5|NA|TRBJ1-5
TGTGCTAGTGGTCCCCCCGGGGGTAGCAATCAGCCCCAGCATTTT
CASGPPGGSNQPQHF
>NA|TRBV28|NA|TRBJ1-1
TGTGCCATCCGCGCGGCAAACACTGAAGCTTTCTTT
CAIRAANTEAFF
>once|TRBV6-4|NA|TRBJ1-1
TGTGCCAGCAGTGACTCCGGACACCCGAACACTGAAGCTTTCTTT
CASSDSGHPNTEAFF
>NA|TRBV4-3|NA|TRBJ2-1
TGCGCCAGCAGCCGGCAGGACAGCGCCGGTGAGCAGTTCTTC
CASSRQDSAGEQFF
>NA|TRBV7-9|NA|TRBJ1-6
TGTGCCAGCGGCATGGGGGGTGGAAATTCACCCCTCCACTTT
CASGMGGGNSPLHF
>NA|TRBV7-2|TRBD2|TRBJ2-7
TGTGCCAGCAGCGCTCGGGGGCTAGCGGGGATTTACGAGCAGTACTTC
CASSARGLAGIYEQYF
>NA|TRBV9|NA|TRBJ2-7
TGTGCCAGCAGCCCCGGAGGCTCCTACGAGCAGTACTTC
CASSPGGSYEQYF
>NA|TRBV10-3|TRBD2|TRBJ2-5
TGTGCCATCAGAAGGGGACTAGCGGGGCAAGAGACCCAGTACTTC
CAIRRGLAGQETQYF
>NA|TRBV12-3/TRBV12-4|TRBD1|TRBJ1-2
TGTGCCAGTTATCAGGACAGGAGCTATGGCTACACCTTC
CASYQDRSYGYTF
>NA|TRBV7-2|TRBD1|TRBJ2-7
TGTGCCAGCAGCTCCCAGGGACAGGGTTACGAGCAGTACTTC
CASSSQGQGYEQYF
>NA|TRBV28|NA|TRBJ1-2
TGTGCCAGCAGTGGCCTCGCTGGCTACACCTTC
CASSGLAGYTF
>NA|TRBV18|TRBD1|TRBJ2-7
TGTGCCAGCTCTCTTTCCAGCGGGACAGGGGGCTCCTACGAGCAGTACTTC
CASSLSSGTGGSYEQYF
>NA|TRBV6-2/TRBV6-3|TRBD1|TRBJ2-3
TGTGCCAGCAGTTACCCAACGACAGGGGCGTATACAGATACGCAGTATTTT
CASSYPTTGAYTDTQYF
>NA|TRBV7-9|NA|TRBJ2-7
TGTGCCAGCAGCGCCGAGAACAGTTACGAGCAGTACTTC
CASSAENSYEQYF
>NA|TRBV27|NA|TRBJ1-1
TGTGCCAGCACCCGGAAGGGGGAAGCTTTCTTT
CASTRKGEAFF
>NA|TRBV7-3|NA|TRBJ2-1
TGTGCCAGCAGCTTAACGTTAAGCGCCTTTTACAATGAGCAGTTCTTC
CASSLTLSAFYNEQFF
>NA|TRBV21-1|NA|TRBJ2-7
TGTGCCAGCAACGAGCGGGCCTACTACTTC
CASNERAYYF
>once|TRBV3-1/TRBV3-2|NA|TRBJ1-3
TGTGCCAGCAGCCAAGAACTCGGGAGCTTCTCTGGAAACACCATATATTTT
CASSQELGSFSGNTIYF
>NA|TRBV9|NA|TRBJ2-7
TGTGCCAGCAGCGTAGCTCCTGGGCTCTACGAGCAGTACTTC
CASSVAPGLYEQYF
>NA|TRBV1|NA|TRBJ2-3
TGCACCAGCAGCAAGGAGGCTAGCGGGGGCCCCACAGATACGCAGTATTTT
CTSSKEASGGPTDTQYF
>NA|TRBV7-9|NA|TRBJ2-3
TGTGCCAGCAGCCCGGGACACGGTACAGATACGCAGTATTTT
CASSPGHGTDTQYF
>NA|TRBV6-2/TRBV6-3|NA|TRBJ2-7
TGTGCCAGCAGTTACACTCAGGGTTACTCCTACGAGCAGTACTTC
CASSYTQGYSYEQYF
>NA|TRBV6-5|NA|TRBJ1-2
TGTGCCAGCAGTTACGGAGGGTATGGCTACACCTTC
CASSYGGYGYTF
>once|TRBV28|TRBD2|TRBJ2-7
TGTGCCAGCAGTCCGATGAGACTAGCGGGGACTTACGAGCAGTACTTC
CASSPMRLAGTYEQYF
>NA|TRBV12-5|NA|TRBJ1-2
TGTGCTAGTGGTTTGGACCAGGGACTCGATGGCTACACCTTC
CASGLDQGLDGYTF
>NA|TRBV5-1|TRBD2|TRBJ2-1
TGCGCCAGCAGCTGGGGACTAGCGGGCGATGAGCAGTTCTTC
CASSWGLAGDEQFF
>NA|TRBV6-1|TRBD1|TRBJ2-7
TGTGCCAGCAGTGAAGCGCCAGGGGGCCCCTACGAGCAGTACTTC
CASSEAPGGPYEQYF
>few|TRBV7-2|NA|TRBJ1-1
TGTGCCAGCAGCTTAGGACAGAACACTGAAGCTTTCTTT
CASSLGQNTEAFF
>NA|TRBV5-6|NA|TRBJ2-1
TGTGCCAGCAGCTTGATTGCGGCCTCCTCCTACAATGAGCAGTTCTTC
CASSLIAASSYNEQFF
>many|TRBV11-3|NA|TRBJ2-7
TGTGCCAGCAGTCTAGGAGGGGCCGAGCAGTACTTC
CASSLGGAEQYF
>NA|TRBV11-2|TRBD1|TRBJ2-1
TGTGCCAGCAGCTTAACAGACAGGGCTGAGCAGTTCTTC
CASSLTDRAEQFF
>few|TRBV10-3|NA|TRBJ1-1
TGTGCCATCAGTGGGCAGGGCCTGAACACTGAAGCTTTCTTT
CAISGQGLNTEAFF
>NA|TRBV19|NA|TRBJ1-3
TGTGCCAGTAGTCCACAGAGATCCTCTGGAAACACCATATATTTT
CASSPQRSSGNTIYF
>NA|TRBV7-9|NA|TRBJ1-1
TGTGCCAGCAGCTTAGCGACTAACACCCCTGAAGCTTTCTTT
CASSLATNTPEAFF
>NA|TRBV3-1/TRBV3-2|TRBD1|TRBJ1-4
TGTGCCAGCAGCCCCGACAGGGCTCCTAATGAAAAACTGTTTTTT
CASSPDRAPNEKLFF
>NA|TRBV18|NA|TRBJ1-5
TGTGCCAGCTCACTCACAGGGAATCAGCCCCAGCATTTT
CASSLTGNQPQHF
>NA|TRBV18|NA|TRBJ2-7
TGTGCCAGCTCACCCCCGGGGCATGGGACTTACGAGCAGTACTTC
CASSPPGHGTYEQYF